This TCR beta chain was recorded in a study of early T cells in non-severe SARS-CoV-2 infection. The CDR3 totals 13 residues. The germline V gene encodes CDR1 KGHSH and CDR2 LQKENI. The ends lost 3 bases at V and 5 bases at J; junction bases unmatched: 3. cDNA molecules, individually, were tagged with unique molecular identifiers. Via MiXCR, TCRdb re-called the 5' RACE reads, giving one row per CDR3 protein. This table has some 45,000 distinct CDR3 sequences, roughly 4% appearing once. Study-wide results and caveats: Private and CD4 specificities were missed by VDJdb matching, which favored anti-spike CD8 responses.

This clonotype was seen a few times. Its target is not known. The V and J genes are TRBV18 and TRBJ2-5; TRBD2 matches 7 bases. Specimen: whole blood. This clonotype was obtained from an adult who was a healthcare worker with PCR-confirmed SARS-CoV-2 infection or an uninfected control (not recorded which). The CDR3 here is CASSPGLDETQYF. As DNA, the CDR3 is TGTGCCAGCTCACCTGGACTAGACGAGACCCAGTACTTC.